This entry lists 27 T cell receptor beta chains sequenced from one sample in a study of blood T cell repertoires in COVID-19. The data were produced by immunoSEQ multiplex PCR, yet TCRdb's version contains in-frame clones alone and is incomplete. The profile shows approximately 110,000 clones, 65% to 80% of them singletons. What was sequenced was peripheral blood. These receptors were obtained from a human donor with acute or convalescent COVID-19. The donor label of this sample is uncertain.

A note on this clone: A read error may produce the germline difference seen at one junction end. The V gene is TRBV3-1 (or the pseudogene TRBV3-2), the J gene TRBJ1-2; D might be TRBD1 (6 bases). Germline loops: CDR1 LGHDT, CDR2 YNNKEL (reference sequence). The length of the CDR3 is 11 residues. CDR3 sequence reads: CASSRGGQPYF. CDR3 nucleotides: TGTGCCAGCAGCCGGGGGGGCCAGCCTTACTTC.

Points on this clone: In the same sample, other DNA sequences code for this CDR3. The chain employs TRBV4-1 and TRBJ1-3, with D possibly TRBD1 on 5 matching bases. CDR1 is MGHRA, CDR2 YSYEKL, per germline. There are 19 residues in the CDR3. V was pared by 2 bases and J by 2 bases, with 22 bases between. DNA of the CDR3: TGCGCCAGCAGCCAAAAGGGCCCTGATACAGGAAGCGCTGGAAACACCATATATTTT. This translates into CASSQKGPDTGSAGNTIYF.

The chain has TRBV5-5 and TRBJ1-2; D gene ambiguous. V lost 0 bases to trimming and J lost 4 bases, with 13 bases between them. The length of the CDR3 is 15 residues. From germline, CDR1 is SGHKS and CDR2 YYEKEE (reference sequence). This chain's CDR3 is CASSLETISRYGYTF. In DNA, the CDR3 is TGTGCCAGCAGCTTGGAGACAATTTCTCGCTATGGCTACACCTTC.

This clone has just a few counts. The rearrangement uses TRBV6-5 and TRBJ2-7; no reliable D call. V lost 0 bases and J lost 2, with 11 bases in between. Germline loops: CDR1 MNHEY, CDR2 SVGAGI. CDR3 size: 15 residues. In DNA, the CDR3 is TGTGCCAGCAGTTACTCCCGGGTTGGAGCCTACGAGCAGTACTTC. Translated: CASSYSRVGAYEQYF.

In regard to this clone: The junction departs from the called germline gene at one end, perhaps through a read error. The V call is TRBV19, the J call TRBJ2-2, with 8 nucleotides matching TRBD1. The CDR3 consists of 15 residues. Germline V gene lookup returns CDR1 LNHDA and CDR2 SQIVND (reference sequence). CDR3 amino acids: CATSEQGANTGELFF. The CDR3 DNA follows: TGTGCCACTAGTGAACAGGGGGCGAACACCGGGGAGCTGTTTTTT.

This clone showed up just once. The CDR3 region has the DNA TGTGCCAGCAGCTTGTTTGGTATCTCCCGGGACAGTTCCTACGAGCAGTACTTC. Its protein is CASSLFGISRDSSYEQYF. J is TRBJ2-7 and V is TRBV5-6; TRBD1 aligns across 7 bases. The germline V gene has CDR1 SGHDT and CDR2 YYEEEE. V shed 1 base, J shed 1 base, and the junction held 14 bases outside the gene matches. CDR3 length equals 18 residues.

The chain recombines TRBV2 with TRBJ1-1; D remains ambiguous. CDR1 SNHLY and CDR2 FYNNEI come from the germline V gene. This CDR3 region has 13 residues. Between the trimmed V and J ends, which lost 3 bases and 6 bases, there was a span of 11 bases. The CDR3 DNA is TGTGCCAGCAGTGACGGGCCGGAGGCTGAAGCTTTCTTT. Protein: CASSDGPEAEAFF.

This clone is a singleton in its sample. The chain has TRBV5-1 and TRBJ2-1, with 13 positions matching TRBD2. The germline V gene encodes CDR1 SGHRS and CDR2 YFSETQ. With V trimmed by 3 bases and J by 6 bases, 3 bases remained unmatched. The CDR3 is made up of 15 amino acids. Here the CDR3 reads CASSWTSGGSNEQFF. The CDR3 DNA sequence: TGCGCCAGCAGCTGGACTAGCGGGGGCTCCAATGAGCAGTTCTTC.

The V gene is TRBV29-1, the J gene TRBJ1-3, with a possible D match to TRBD1 (5 bases). Germline assignment: CDR1 SQVTM and CDR2 ANQGSEA. With 7 bases removed from V and 0 bases from J, the gap between germline ends came to 7 bases. The CDR3 totals 12 residues. The CDR3 bases are TGCAGCGCCGGGGGCTCTGGAAACACCATATATTTT. This encodes CSAGGSGNTIYF. The whole variable domain, remainder taken from reference TRBV29-1 and TRBJ1-3, is SAVISQKPSRDICQRGTSLTIQCQVDSQVTMMFWYRQQPGQSLTLIATANQGSEATYESGFVIDKFPISRPNLTFSTLTVSNMSPEDSSIYLCSAGGSGNTIYFGEGSWLTVV.

This sequence joins TRBV29-1 and TRBJ1-1; 8 bases match TRBD1. Germline V gene sequence: CDR1 SQVTM, CDR2 ANQGSEA. V lost 7 bases, J lost 4 bases, and 8 bases stayed unmatched. The CDR3 has 13 amino acids. CDR3 residues: CSATGAVGTEAFF. In nucleotides, the CDR3 is TGCAGCGCGACAGGGGCGGTGGGCACTGAAGCTTTCTTT.

The V call is TRBV6-5, the J call TRBJ1-6; tentative D call: TRBD1 (5 bases). CDR1 and CDR2 from the germline V gene are MNHEY and SVGAGI. The CDR3 extends over 14 amino acids. Trimming took 2 bases from V and 6 from J, leaving 8 bases between them. The CDR3 is CASSYRDSNSPLHF. The CDR3 DNA sequence: TGTGCCAGCAGTTACCGGGACTCTAATTCACCCCTCCACTTT.

This clone was observed at least ten times. This chain connects TRBV4-1 to TRBJ1-6, with D possibly being TRBD1 (6 bases). The germline CDR1 and CDR2 sequences are MGHRA and YSYEKL. The CDR3 consists of 15 residues. V was trimmed by 3 bases and J by 3 bases, leaving 9 bases between them. The DNA of the CDR3 is TGCGCCAGCAGCCAGGGACAAAACTATAATTCACCCCTCCACTTT. Protein: CASSQGQNYNSPLHF.

CDR3 amino acids: CASSLAGPSSYEQYF. The CDR3 nucleotides are TGTGCCAGCAGCTTGGCGGGGCCTAGCTCCTACGAGCAGTACTTC. V usage is TRBV11-2 and J usage is TRBJ2-7; the D gene is possibly TRBD2 (6 bases). The CDR3 length is 15 residues. Germline CDR1 SGHAT, CDR2 FQNNGV. The V gene lost 3 bases and the J gene lost 0 bases, with 12 bases spanning the gap.

V gene TRBV5-1 combines with J gene TRBJ2-1; D unclear. The CDR3 runs 12 residues. V shed 4 bases and J shed 6 bases, with 8 bases lying between them. Germline V gene data show CDR1 as SGHRS and CDR2 as YFSETQ. The CDR3 loop is CASSVLSNEQFF. DNA of the CDR3: TGCGCCAGCAGCGTACTTAGCAATGAGCAGTTCTTC.

J is TRBJ2-2 and V is TRBV11-3, with 7 positions matching TRBD1. This CDR3 is built from 16 residues. Germline CDR1 and CDR2: SGHNT and YENEEA. Trimming cost V 3 bases and J 1 base; bases outside gene matches: 5. The CDR3 nucleotides read TGTGCCAGCAGCTTCTCATCAGGGGGGAACACCGGGGAGCTGTTTTTT. This codes for CASSFSSGGNTGELFF.

The J gene is TRBJ2-5, the V gene TRBV28; 7 nucleotides align to TRBD1. V shed 5 bases and J 5 bases; nucleotides not matched to a gene: 5. The CDR3 consists of 13 residues. The V gene's germline CDR1 is MDHEN and CDR2 SYDVKM. The CDR3 loop reads CASSGRGLETQYF. In DNA, the CDR3 is TGTGCCAGCAGTGGAAGGGGGCTGGAGACCCAGTACTTC.

The V and J genes are TRBV20-1 and TRBJ2-3; the match to TRBD2 covers 14 bases. This CDR3 region has 17 residues. Germline trimming cut 3 bases from V and 5 bases from J; bases unmatched to any gene: 10. The germline gives CDR1 DFQATT, CDR2 SNEGSKA (reference sequence). The CDR3 DNA reads TGCAGTGCTAGTATGACTAGCGGGGGGGCCGGGGGAGATACGCAGTATTTT. It codes for CSASMTSGGAGGDTQYF.

The rearrangement joins TRBV7-9 to TRBJ2-1; possibly TRBD2 for D (7 bases). The CDR3 totals 15 residues. V dropped 5 bases and J dropped 2 bases, with 13 bases sitting between them. Germline V lookup: CDR1 SEHNR, CDR2 FQNEAQ (reference sequence). The CDR3 nucleotides are TGTGCCAGCAGCCCGGTCGGGGGGCCCTACAATGAGCAGTTCTTC. This translates into CASSPVGGPYNEQFF.

V and J are TRBV28 and TRBJ1-1; weak D call: TRBD1 (6 bases). The CDR3 runs to 15 residues. V was cut by 10 bases and J by 1 base, with 19 bases left in between. Germline V gene lookup returns CDR1 MDHEN and CDR2 SYDVKM. The CDR3 reads CAIQAGTTQNTEAFF. As DNA, the CDR3 is TGTGCCATCCAAGCCGGGACAACTCAGAACACTGAAGCTTTCTTT.

The rearrangement links TRBV30 to TRBJ1-6; 8 nucleotides agree with TRBD1. The germline V gene encodes CDR1 GTSNPN and CDR2 SVGIG (reference sequence). With 0 bases clipped from V and 7 bases from J, the junction kept 2 bases outside the gene matches. There are 14 residues in the CDR3. In DNA, the CDR3 is TGTGCCTGGAGTGTACACAGGGGGAATTCACCCCTCCACTTT. It translates to CAWSVHRGNSPLHF.

The V and J genes are TRBV7-8 and TRBJ1-2, with a tentative D call TRBD1 (5 bases). Per the germline V gene, CDR1 is SGHVS and CDR2 is FQNEAQ. The V gene lost 6 bases and the J gene lost 4 bases, with 15 bases spanning the gap. The CDR3 runs 14 residues. Written as DNA, the CDR3 is TGTGCCAGCAGTTATGGTAGGGGTGCCTATGGCTACACCTTC. It specifies CASSYGRGAYGYTF.

About this clone itself: One junction end does not reproduce the germline sequence, and a read error may be involved. The chain couples TRBV7-7 to TRBJ2-3; 10 bases agree with TRBD1. Germline lookup yields CDR1 SSHAT and CDR2 FNYEAQ (reference sequence). The CDR3 loop spans 16 amino acids. In DNA form, the CDR3 reads TGTGCTAGCAGCTTAGGGACAGGGGTGAGCACAGATACGCAGTATTTT. Translated: CASSLGTGVSTDTQYF.

The sample holds a few counts of this clone. The gene calls are TRBV18 and TRBJ2-5; 7 bases map to TRBD2. Per germline, CDR1 KGHSH and CDR2 LQKENI. The CDR3 length is 16 residues. Unmatched junction bases numbered 10, after V lost 3 bases and J lost 3 bases. CDR3 bases: TGTGCCAGCTCACCGCAGACTAGCTGGCGAGAAGAGACCCAGTACTTC. Translated, it gives CASSPQTSWREETQYF.

The rearrangement uses TRBV5-8 and TRBJ1-1; perhaps TRBD1 as D (5 bases). CDR3 length equals 13 residues. The germline CDR1 and CDR2 sequences are SGHTS and YDEGEE. Trimming left V 5 bases short and J 1 base short, with 9 bases between. CDR3 DNA sequence: TGTGCCAGCAGTCTTCAGGGGAACACTGAAGCTTTCTTT. This encodes CASSLQGNTEAFF.

This clone was found a few times. V usage is TRBV7-9 and J usage is TRBJ2-1; 8 bases line up with TRBD2. This CDR3 is built from 17 residues. J was trimmed by 9 bases and V by 3 bases; bases with no gene match: 16. Germline lookup yields CDR1 SEHNR and CDR2 FQNEAQ (reference sequence). Written as DNA, the CDR3 is TGTGCCAGCAGCTTCCCTCTCAGTAGCGGGGCCGAGGGTGAGCAGTTCTTC. Translating it yields CASSFPLSSGAEGEQFF.

The chain carries TRBV7-8 and TRBJ1-1, with 10 bases aligning to TRBD1. The germline V gene encodes CDR1 SGHVS and CDR2 FQNEAQ. This CDR3 has 16 amino acids. V lost 5 bases to trimming and J lost 1 base; unmatched junction nucleotides: 7. The CDR3 bases are TGTGCCAGCAGCCTAAGACAGGGGGCACGGAACACTGAAGCTTTCTTT. Protein product: CASSLRQGARNTEAFF.

The rearrangement links TRBV30 to TRBJ1-5; 9 bases are a match to TRBD1. This CDR3 has 19 amino acids. With 3 bases clipped from V and 0 bases from J, the junction kept 15 bases outside the gene matches. Germline V gene data show CDR1 as GTSNPN and CDR2 as SVGIG (reference sequence). The CDR3 nucleotides are TGTGCCTGGAGAAAGGGGGGACAGGGAATGGGGTATAGCAATCAGCCCCAGCATTTT. Its protein product is CAWRKGGQGMGYSNQPQHF. Full variable domain (remainder filled in from reference TRBV30 and TRBJ1-5): SQTIHQWPATLVQPVGSPLSLECTVEGTSNPNLYWYRQAAGRGLQLLFYSVGIGQISSEVPQNLSASRPQDRQFILSSKKLLLSDSGFYLCAWRKGGQGMGYSNQPQHFGDGTRLSIL.